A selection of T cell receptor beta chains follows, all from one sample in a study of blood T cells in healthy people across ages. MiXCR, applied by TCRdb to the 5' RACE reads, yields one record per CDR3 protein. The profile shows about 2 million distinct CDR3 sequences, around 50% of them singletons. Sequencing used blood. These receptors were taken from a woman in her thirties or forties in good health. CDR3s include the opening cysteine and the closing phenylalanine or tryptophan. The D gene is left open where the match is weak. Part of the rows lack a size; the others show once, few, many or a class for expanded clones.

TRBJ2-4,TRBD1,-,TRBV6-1,TGTGCCAGCAGTGCCGGGACAGGGGTACAAAACATTCAGTACTTC,CASSAGTGVQNIQYF
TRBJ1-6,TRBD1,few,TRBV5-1,TGCGCCAGCAGCTTGGTATGGACAGGGCAGAGATCACCCCTCCACTTT,CASSLVWTGQRSPLHF
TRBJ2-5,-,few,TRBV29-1,TGCAGCGTTGCTGGCAGCGCACAAGAGACCCAGTACTTC,CSVAGSAQETQYF
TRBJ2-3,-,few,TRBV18,TGTGCCAGCTCCCCGGACTTATTCACAGATACGCAGTATTTT,CASSPDLFTDTQYF
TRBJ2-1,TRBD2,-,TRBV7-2,TGTGCCAGCAGCTCAGGAGGTGGCCTAGCGGGGGGGGCCTACAATGAGCAGTTCTTC,CASSSGGGLAGGAYNEQFF
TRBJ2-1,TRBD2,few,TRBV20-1,TGCAGCGCGGGACTAGTAAAGCTTCATGAGCAGTTCTTC,CSAGLVKLHEQFF
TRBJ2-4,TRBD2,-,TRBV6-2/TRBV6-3,TGTGCCAGCAGTTCGGGACTAGCGGTCGACATTCAGTACTTC,CASSSGLAVDIQYF
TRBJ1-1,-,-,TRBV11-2,TGTGCCAACACGCGCCCGGGGAGAGGGGCCGAAGCTTTCTTT,CANTRPGRGAEAFF
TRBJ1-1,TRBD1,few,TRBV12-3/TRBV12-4,TGTGCCAGCAGCCAGACAGGGAGGACTGAAGCTTTCTTT,CASSQTGRTEAFF
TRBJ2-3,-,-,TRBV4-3,TGCGCCAGCAGCCAAGATGTGGCGCGGGCTGGAACAGATACGCAGTATTTT,CASSQDVARAGTDTQYF
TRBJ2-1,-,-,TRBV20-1,TGCAGTGCTGGCCGGGACATCTACAATGAGCAGTTCTTC,CSAGRDIYNEQFF